This T cell receptor beta chain was profiled in a study of monozygotic twins with inflammatory bowel disease. Researchers collected approximately 2.7 ml of blood per donor. The total RNA came straight from whole blood, and T cells were not sorted beforehand. The CDR3 consists of 16 residues. The germline V gene has CDR1 SGDLS and CDR2 YYNGEE. Worth noting for this clonotype: Its antigen is currently unknown.

Whole-study results and caveats: Among IBD patients, TCRbeta diversity (inverse Simpson) was lower than in healthy co-twins.

Each UMI harboured a 6-nucleotide sample barcode and was appended via template switching. TCRdb reanalyzed the 5' RACE reads, giving one entry per CDR3 protein sequence and no DNA. Its table records approximately 380,000 distinct CDR3 sequences. This TCR was sampled from a human donor with ulcerative colitis or Crohn's disease, or a healthy co-twin of an affected twin (not recorded which). The sequencing sample was made of blood. The chain employs TRBV9 and TRBJ2-3; TCRdb reports TRBD2, a call that lacks DNA to check it against. CDR3 loop: CASSVASNGGGDTQYF.